The clone carrying this T cell receptor (beta chain) was seen only once. What it binds is not known. At one of its ends the junction is not consistent with the germline gene, which may arise from a read error. The data are from a study of tumor-infiltrating lymphocytes in primary liver carcinoma. From 500 ng total RNA, TCR beta cDNA was generated with a primer in the constant region. ARM-PCR, slightly modified, supplied the TCR beta libraries through three nested multiplex PCR rounds. TCRdb itself ran the multiplex PCR reads through MiXCR, one entry per CDR3 protein. The sample lists 100,000 or so distinct CDR3 sequences, around 71% occurring once. Unsorted bulk tissue, 20-30 mg of it, served as the source for co-extraction of RNA and DNA. Surgical resection served as treatment for the primary liver carcinoma of these patients. The sampling covered five separate regions of each tumor. Every tumor specimen contained over 85% viable tumor cells.

Whole-study results and caveats: Blood fell significantly below tumors in its top-250-clone fraction (p = 0.039).

The sequence was obtained from a woman aged 60-70 years with primary liver carcinoma and hepatitis B virus infection. Sequenced: liver tumor tissue from sampling region 2. The subset: tumor region T2, inferior pole.

As DNA, the CDR3 is TGTAGCGTTGCTCCGACTAGCGACCGCTACGAGCGGTACTTC. Its protein is CSVAPTSDRYERYF. V is TRBV29-1 and J is TRBJ2-7; 8 positions match TRBD2. The CDR3 consists of 14 residues. Germline CDR1 and CDR2: SQVTM and ANQGSEA.